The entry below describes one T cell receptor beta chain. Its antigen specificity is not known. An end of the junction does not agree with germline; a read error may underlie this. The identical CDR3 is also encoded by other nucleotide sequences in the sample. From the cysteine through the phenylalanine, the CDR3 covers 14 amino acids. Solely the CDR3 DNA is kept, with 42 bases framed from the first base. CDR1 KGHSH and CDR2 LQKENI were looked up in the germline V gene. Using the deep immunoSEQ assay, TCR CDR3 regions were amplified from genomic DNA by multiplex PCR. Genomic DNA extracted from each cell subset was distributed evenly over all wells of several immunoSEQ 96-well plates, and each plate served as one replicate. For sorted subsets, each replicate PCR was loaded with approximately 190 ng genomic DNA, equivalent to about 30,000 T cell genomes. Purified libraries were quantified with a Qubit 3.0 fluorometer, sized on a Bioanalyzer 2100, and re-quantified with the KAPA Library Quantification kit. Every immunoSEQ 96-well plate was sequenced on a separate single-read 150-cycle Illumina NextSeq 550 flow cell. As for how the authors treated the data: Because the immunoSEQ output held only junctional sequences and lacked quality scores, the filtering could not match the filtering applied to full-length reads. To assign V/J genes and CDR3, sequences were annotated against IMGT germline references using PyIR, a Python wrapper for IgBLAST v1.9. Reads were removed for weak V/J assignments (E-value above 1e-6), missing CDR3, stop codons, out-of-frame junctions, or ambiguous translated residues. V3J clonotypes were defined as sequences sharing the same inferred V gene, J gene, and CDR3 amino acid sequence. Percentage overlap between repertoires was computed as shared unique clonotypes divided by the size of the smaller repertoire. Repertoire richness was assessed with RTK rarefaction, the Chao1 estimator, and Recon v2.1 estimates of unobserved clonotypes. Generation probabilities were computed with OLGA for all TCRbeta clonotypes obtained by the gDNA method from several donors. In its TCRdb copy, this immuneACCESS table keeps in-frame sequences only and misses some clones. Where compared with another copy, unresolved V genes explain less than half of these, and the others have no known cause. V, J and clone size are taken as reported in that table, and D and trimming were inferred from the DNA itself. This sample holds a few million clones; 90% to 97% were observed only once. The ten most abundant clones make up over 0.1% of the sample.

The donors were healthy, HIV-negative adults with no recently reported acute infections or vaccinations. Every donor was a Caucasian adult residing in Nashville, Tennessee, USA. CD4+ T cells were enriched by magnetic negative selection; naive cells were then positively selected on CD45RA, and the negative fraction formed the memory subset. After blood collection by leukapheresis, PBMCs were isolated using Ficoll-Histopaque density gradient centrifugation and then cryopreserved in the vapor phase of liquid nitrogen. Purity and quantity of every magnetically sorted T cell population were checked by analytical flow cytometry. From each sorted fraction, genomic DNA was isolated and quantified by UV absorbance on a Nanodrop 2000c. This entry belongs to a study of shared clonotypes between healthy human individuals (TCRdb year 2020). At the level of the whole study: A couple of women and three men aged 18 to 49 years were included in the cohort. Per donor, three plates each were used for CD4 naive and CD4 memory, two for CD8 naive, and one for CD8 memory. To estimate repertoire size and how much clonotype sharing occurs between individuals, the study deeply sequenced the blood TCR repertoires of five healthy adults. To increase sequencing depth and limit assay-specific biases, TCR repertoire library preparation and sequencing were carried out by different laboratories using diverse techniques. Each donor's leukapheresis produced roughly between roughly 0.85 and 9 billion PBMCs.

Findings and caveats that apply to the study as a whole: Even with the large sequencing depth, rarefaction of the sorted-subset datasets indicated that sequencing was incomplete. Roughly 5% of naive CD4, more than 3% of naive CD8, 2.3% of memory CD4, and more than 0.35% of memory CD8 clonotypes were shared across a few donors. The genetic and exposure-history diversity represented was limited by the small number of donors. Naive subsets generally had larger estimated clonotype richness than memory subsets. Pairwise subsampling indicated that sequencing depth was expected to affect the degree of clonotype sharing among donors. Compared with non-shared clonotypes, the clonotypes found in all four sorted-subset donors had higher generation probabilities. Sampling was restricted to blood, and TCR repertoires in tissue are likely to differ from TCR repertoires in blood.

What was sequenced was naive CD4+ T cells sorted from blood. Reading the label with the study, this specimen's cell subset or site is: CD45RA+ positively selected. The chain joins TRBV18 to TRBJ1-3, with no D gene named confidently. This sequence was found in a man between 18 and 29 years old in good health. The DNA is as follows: TGTGCCAGCTCGCCACAAGACTCTGGAAACACCATATATTTT. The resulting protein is CASSPQDSGNTIYF.